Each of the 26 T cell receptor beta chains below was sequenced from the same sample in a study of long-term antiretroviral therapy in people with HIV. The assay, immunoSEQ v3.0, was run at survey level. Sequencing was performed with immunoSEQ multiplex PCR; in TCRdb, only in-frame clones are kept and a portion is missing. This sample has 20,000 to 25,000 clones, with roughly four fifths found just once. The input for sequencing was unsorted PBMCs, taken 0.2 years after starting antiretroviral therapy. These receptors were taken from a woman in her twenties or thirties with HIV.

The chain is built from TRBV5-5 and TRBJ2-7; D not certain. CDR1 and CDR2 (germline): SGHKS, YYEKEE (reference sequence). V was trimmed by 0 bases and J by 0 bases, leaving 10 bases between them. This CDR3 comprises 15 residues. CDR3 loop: CASSLAGHFSYEQYF. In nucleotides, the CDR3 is TGTGCCAGCAGCTTGGCCGGTCATTTCTCCTACGAGCAGTACTTC. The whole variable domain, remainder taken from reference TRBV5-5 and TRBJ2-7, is DAGVTQSPTHLIKTRGQQVTLRCSPISGHKSVSWYQQVLGQGPQFIFQYYEKEERGRGNFPDRFSARQFPNYSSELNVNALLLGDSALYLCASSLAGHFSYEQYFGPGTRLTVT.

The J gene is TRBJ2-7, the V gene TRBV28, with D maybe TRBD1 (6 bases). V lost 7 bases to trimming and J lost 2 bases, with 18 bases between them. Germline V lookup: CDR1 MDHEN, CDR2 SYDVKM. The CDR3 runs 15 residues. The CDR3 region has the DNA TGTGCCAGCACCTTGATAGGGGGAACCCCCTACGAGCAGTACTTC. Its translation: CASTLIGGTPYEQYF.

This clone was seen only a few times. The CDR3 DNA follows: TGTGCCAGCAGCCCCCGGGACAGCTCTGGAAACACCATATATTTT. Translation gives CASSPRDSSGNTIYF. The V and J genes are TRBV7-9 and TRBJ1-3; 7 positions match TRBD1. The length of the CDR3 is 15 residues. Trimming cost V 5 bases and J 0 bases; bases outside gene matches: 4. CDR1 SEHNR and CDR2 FQNEAQ come from the germline V gene (reference sequence).

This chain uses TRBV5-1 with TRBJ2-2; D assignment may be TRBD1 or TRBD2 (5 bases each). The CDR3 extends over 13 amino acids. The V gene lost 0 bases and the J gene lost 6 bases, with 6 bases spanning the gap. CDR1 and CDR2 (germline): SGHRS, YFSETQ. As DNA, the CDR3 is TGCGCCAGCAGCTTGGTGGGGGCCGGGGAGCTGTTTTTT. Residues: CASSLVGAGELFF. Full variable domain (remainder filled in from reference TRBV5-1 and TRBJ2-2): KAGVTQTPRYLIKTRGQQVTLSCSPISGHRSVSWYQQTPGQGLQFLFEYFSETQRNKGNFPGRFSGRQFSNSRSEMNVSTLELGDSALYLCASSLVGAGELFFGEGSRLTVL.

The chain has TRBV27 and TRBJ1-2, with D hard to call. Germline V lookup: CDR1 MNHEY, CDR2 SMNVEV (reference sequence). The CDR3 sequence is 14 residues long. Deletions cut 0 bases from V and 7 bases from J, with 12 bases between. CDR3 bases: TGTGCCAGCAGTTTATCCCCCGGGCTCGGTGGCTACACCTTC. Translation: CASSLSPGLGGYTF.

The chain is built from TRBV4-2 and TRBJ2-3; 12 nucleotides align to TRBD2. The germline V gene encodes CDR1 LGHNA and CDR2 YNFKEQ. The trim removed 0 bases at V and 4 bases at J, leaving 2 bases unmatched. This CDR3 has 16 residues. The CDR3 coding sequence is TGTGCCAGCAGCCAAGAGCTAGCGGGGGGGCCAGATACGCAGTATTTT. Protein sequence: CASSQELAGGPDTQYF.

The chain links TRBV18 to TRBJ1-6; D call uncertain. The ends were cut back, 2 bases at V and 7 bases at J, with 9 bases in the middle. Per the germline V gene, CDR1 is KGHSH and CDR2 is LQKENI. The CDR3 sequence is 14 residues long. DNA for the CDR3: TGTGCCAGCTCACCATCGGCCGGAAATTCACCCCTCCACTTT. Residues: CASSPSAGNSPLHF.

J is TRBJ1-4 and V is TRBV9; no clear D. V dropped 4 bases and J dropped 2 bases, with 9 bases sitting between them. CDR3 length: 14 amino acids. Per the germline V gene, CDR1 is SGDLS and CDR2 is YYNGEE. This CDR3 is CASSRGWTNEKLFF. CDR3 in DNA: TGTGCCAGCAGCCGAGGGTGGACTAATGAAAAACTGTTTTTT.

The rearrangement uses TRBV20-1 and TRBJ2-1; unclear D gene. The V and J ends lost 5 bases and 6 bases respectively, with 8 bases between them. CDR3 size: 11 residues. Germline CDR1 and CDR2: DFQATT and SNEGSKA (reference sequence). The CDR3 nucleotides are TGCAGTGCTGACGCTGTCAATGAGCAGTTCTTC. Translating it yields CSADAVNEQFF.

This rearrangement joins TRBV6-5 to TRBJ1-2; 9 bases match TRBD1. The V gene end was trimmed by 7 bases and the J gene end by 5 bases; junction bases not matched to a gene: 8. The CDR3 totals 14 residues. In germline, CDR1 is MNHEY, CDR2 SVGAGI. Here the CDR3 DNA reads TGTGCCAGCAATGCACAGGGGGCGAGTTATGGCTACACCTTC. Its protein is CASNAQGASYGYTF.

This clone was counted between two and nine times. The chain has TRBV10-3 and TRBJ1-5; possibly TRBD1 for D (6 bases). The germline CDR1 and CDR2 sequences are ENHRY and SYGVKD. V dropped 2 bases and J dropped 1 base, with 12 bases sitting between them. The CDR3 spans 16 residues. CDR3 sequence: CAISEGTQGSNQPQHF. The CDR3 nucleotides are TGTGCCATCAGTGAGGGGACCCAGGGGAGCAATCAGCCCCAGCATTTT.

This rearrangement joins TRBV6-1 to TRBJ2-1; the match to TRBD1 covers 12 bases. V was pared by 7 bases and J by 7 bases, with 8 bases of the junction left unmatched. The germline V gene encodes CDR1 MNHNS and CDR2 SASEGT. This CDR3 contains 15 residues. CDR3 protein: CASNQWDRGQNEQFF. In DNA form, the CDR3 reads TGTGCCAGCAACCAATGGGACAGGGGGCAGAATGAGCAGTTCTTC.

DNA for the CDR3: TGTGCCTGGAGCCGGAGCTCCACCACAGATACGCAGTATTTT. Translated, it gives CAWSRSSTTDTQYF. This rearrangement joins TRBV30 to TRBJ2-3, with D hard to call. The CDR3 is made up of 14 amino acids. Looked up from germline, CDR1 is GTSNPN and CDR2 is SVGIG (reference sequence). V shed 3 bases and J shed 2 bases, with 12 bases lying between them.

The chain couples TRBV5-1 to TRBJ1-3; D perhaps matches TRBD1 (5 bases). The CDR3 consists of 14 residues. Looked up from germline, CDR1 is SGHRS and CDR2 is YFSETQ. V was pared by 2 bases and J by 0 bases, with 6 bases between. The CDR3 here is CASSFQGSGNTIYF. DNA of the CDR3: TGCGCCAGCAGCTTTCAGGGCTCTGGAAACACCATATATTTT.

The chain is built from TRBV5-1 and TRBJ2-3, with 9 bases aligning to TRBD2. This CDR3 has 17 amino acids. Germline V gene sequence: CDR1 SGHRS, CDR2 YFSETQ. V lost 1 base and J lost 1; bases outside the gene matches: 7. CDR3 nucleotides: TGCGCCAGCAGCTTGCCCGGGGCTAGCGGGGGCACAGATACGCAGTATTTT. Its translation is CASSLPGASGGTDTQYF.

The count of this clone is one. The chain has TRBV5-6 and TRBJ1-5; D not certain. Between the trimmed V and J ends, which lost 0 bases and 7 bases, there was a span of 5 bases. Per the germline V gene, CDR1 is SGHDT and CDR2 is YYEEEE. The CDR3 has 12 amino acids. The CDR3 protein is CASSLGYQPQHF. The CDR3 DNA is TGTGCCAGCAGCTTGGGATACCAGCCCCAGCATTTT.

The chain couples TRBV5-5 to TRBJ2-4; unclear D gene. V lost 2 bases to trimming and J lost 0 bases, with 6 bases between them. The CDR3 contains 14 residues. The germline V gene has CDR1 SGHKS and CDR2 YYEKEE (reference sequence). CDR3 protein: CASSLRLAKNIQYF. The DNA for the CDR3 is TGTGCCAGCAGCTTAAGGCTAGCCAAAAACATTCAGTACTTC.

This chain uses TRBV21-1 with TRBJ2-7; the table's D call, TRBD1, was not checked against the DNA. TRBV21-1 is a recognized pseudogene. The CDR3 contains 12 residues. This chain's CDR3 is CIRDRYLYEQYF. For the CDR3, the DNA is TGCATCCGGGACAGATACCTTTACGAGCAGTACTTC.

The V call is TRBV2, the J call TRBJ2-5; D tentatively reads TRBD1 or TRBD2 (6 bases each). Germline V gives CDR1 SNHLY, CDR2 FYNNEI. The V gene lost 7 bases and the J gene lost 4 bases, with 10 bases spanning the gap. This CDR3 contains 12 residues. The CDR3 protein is CASIGGRETQYF. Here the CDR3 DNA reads TGTGCCAGCATAGGGGGGAGAGAGACCCAGTACTTC.

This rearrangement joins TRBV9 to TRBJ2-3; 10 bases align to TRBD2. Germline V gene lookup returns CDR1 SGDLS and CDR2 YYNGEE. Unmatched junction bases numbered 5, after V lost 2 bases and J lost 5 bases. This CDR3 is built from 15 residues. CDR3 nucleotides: TGTGCCAGCAGCGTTGGGCTAGCGGGGGTAGATACGCAGTATTTT. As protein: CASSVGLAGVDTQYF.

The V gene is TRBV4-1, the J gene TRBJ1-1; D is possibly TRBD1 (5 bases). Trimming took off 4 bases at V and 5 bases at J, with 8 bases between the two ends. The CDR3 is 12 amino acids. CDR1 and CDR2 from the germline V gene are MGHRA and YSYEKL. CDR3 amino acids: CASSRGETEAFF. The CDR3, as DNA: TGCGCCAGCAGCCGAGGGGAAACTGAAGCTTTCTTT.

In DNA form, the CDR3 reads TGTGCCAGCAGCCCCTCCAGGGCCACTGAAGCTTTCTTT. Translation: CASSPSRATEAFF. The chain carries TRBV11-2 and TRBJ1-1; perhaps TRBD1 as D (5 bases). Germline assignment: CDR1 SGHAT and CDR2 FQNNGV. CDR3 length: 13 residues. V lost 5 bases to trimming and J lost 4 bases, with 11 bases between them.

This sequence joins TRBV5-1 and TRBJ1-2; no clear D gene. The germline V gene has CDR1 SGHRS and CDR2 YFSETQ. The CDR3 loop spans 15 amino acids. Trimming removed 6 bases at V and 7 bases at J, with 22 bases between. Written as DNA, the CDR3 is TGCGCCAGCACCCCCTCGTTAGCGGGTCGGTCTGGCTACACCTTC. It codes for CASTPSLAGRSGYTF.

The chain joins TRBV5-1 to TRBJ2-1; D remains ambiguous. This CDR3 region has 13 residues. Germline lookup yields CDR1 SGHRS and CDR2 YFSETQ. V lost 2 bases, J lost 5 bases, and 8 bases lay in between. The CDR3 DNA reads TGCGCCAGCAGCTTACCACCTCACAATGAGCAGTTCTTC. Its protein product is CASSLPPHNEQFF.

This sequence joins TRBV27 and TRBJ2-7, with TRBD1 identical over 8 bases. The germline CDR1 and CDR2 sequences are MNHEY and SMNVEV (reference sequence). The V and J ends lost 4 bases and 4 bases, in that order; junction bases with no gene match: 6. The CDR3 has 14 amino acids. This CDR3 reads CASSSQGGTYEQYF. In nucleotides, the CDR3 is TGTGCCAGCAGTTCACAGGGGGGAACTTACGAGCAGTACTTC.

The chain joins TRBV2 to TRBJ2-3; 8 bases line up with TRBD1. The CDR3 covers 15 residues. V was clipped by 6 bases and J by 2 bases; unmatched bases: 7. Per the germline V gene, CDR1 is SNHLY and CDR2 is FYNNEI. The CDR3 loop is CASRQGGQATDTQYF. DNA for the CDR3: TGTGCCAGCAGACAGGGGGGACAAGCCACAGATACGCAGTATTTT.